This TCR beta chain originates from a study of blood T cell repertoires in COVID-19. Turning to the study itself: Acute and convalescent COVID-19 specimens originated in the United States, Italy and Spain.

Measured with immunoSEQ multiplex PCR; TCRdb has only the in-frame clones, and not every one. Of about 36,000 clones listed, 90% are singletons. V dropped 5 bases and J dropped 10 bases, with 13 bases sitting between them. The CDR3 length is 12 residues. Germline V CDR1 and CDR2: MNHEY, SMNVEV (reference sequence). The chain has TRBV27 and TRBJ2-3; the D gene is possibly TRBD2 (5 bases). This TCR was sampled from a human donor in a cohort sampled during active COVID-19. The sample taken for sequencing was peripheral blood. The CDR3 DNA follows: TGTGCCAGCAGTCTCCGGGCCGGGGCGCAGTATTTT. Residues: CASSLRAGAQYF.